The TCR beta chain described here comes from a study of Ad26.COV2.S vaccination and SARS-CoV-2 variants. General observations from the study: It was vaccine recipients, not placebo recipients, who had the higher spike-specific TCR breadth. Breadth, reportedly substantial, characterized the spike-specific CD8+ and CD4+ T cell responses after vaccination.

In the case of this clone: The antigen is unknown.

The ends lost 6 bases at V and 8 bases at J; junction bases unmatched: 5. CDR3 length equals 12 residues. Per the germline V gene, CDR1 is MNHEY and CDR2 is SVGAGI. Treatment denoted: roughly 18 received Ad26.COV2.S at low or high dose, single or two shots; about 5 received placebo; per-sample allocation not given. Collection of samples fell on day 63 after the first vaccine or placebo injection. At a Boston site, the person donating was an adult of 18-55 years. SARS-CoV-2 spike from the Wuhan strain was encoded by the vaccine, an Ad26 vector. The data were produced by immunoSEQ multiplex PCR, yet TCRdb's version contains in-frame clones alone and is incomplete. This repertoire shows around 320,000 clones, approximately 86% found once; its top ten account for less than 2%.

This TCR was recovered from a person between 18 and 60 years old who received the Ad26.COV2.S COVID-19 vaccine or a placebo. Specimen: peripheral blood, collected in a trial of Ad26.COV2.S vaccine versus placebo. V is TRBV6-5 and J is TRBJ1-2; TRBD1 matches at 8 bases. The CDR3 region has the DNA TGTGCCAGCAGGGGACAGGCGGGGGGCTACACCTTC. Protein product: CASRGQAGGYTF.